Below, one TCR beta chain is given with its context. This entry comes from a study of technical replicates of blood from several donors. With 2 bases clipped from V and 2 bases from J, the junction kept 4 bases outside the gene matches. CDR1 and CDR2 (germline): LGHNA, YNFKEQ. CDR3 length: 16 amino acids. Sequenced by immunoSEQ multiplex PCR; TCRdb stores in-frame clones only, minus some. This table has some 80,000 clones, approximately 80% appearing once. The sample was PBMCs. The chain joins TRBV4-2 to TRBJ2-3; 10 bases map to TRBD2. The receptor's source is a human donor in good health. Some clones in this sample may be carry-over from other donors' samples. The chain's CDR3 is CASSQTSGTSTDTQYF. The CDR3 DNA follows: TGTGCCAGCAGCCAAACTAGCGGGACTTCCACAGATACGCAGTATTTT.